This T cell receptor beta chain was identified in a study of cytomegalovirus exposure and HLA in healthy donors. Regarding the study as a whole: TRBV6-2, TRBV6-3 and some other V segments were excluded as indistinguishable. Follow-up analysis later connected one missense variant in DCLRE1C with trimming of TCR beta V- and J-genes. HLA allele associations emerged for 16,951 TCR beta sequences in a later analysis, at 0.05 false discovery rate. In an earlier analysis, in several hundred donors, most V segments appeared productive either ~87% or ~30% of the time.

About this clone: The antigen is not known.

From germline, CDR1 is LGHNA and CDR2 YSLEER. The CDR3 has 14 residues. V trimming: 3 bases; J trimming: 5 bases; junction bases outside the gene matches: 5. The PCR was carried out with 60 Vbeta primers and 13 Jbeta primers. The data were produced by immunoSEQ multiplex PCR, yet TCRdb's version contains in-frame clones alone and is incomplete. The table has approximately 260,000 clones, about 83% seen once; the top ten hold roughly 2%. The sequence came from a woman aged 40 to 49 in good health and CMV-seropositive. The V gene is TRBV4-3, the J gene TRBJ2-5, with 8 bases identical to TRBD2. Sequenced input: PBMCs. CDR3 nucleotide sequence: TGCGCCAGCAGCCACGGACTAGCCGAGGAGACCCAGTACTTC. This encodes CASSHGLAEETQYF.